Presented here are 8 T cell receptor beta chains from one specimen sequenced in a study of molecular identifiers for immune sequencing clone quantification. TCRdb used MiXCR to reprocess the PCR reads, holding one entry per CDR3 protein. This sample yields more than 300,000 distinct CDR3 sequences, of which about a fifth are seen a single time; under 0.95% belongs to the top ten. Sequencing was done on a sample of naive CD8+ T cells from blood, with Jurkat cell RNA spiked in. Subset specified: FACS-sorted CD8+CD4-CCR7+CD45RA+ naive T cells. Receptor source: a human donor in good health. Some libraries in this study had Jurkat cell RNA spiked in.

This clonotype appeared many times. The chain joins TRBV9 to TRBJ2-1, with unresolved D. Trimming removed 4 bases from V and 5 bases from J, with 16 bases in between. The CDR3 consists of 15 residues. Germline CDR1 reads SGDLS; CDR2 reads YYNGEE. The CDR3 nucleotides are TGTGCCAGCAGCCAAGGTGGCACTCCTCACAATGAGCAGTTCTTC. Encoded protein: CASSQGGTPHNEQFF.

This clonotype was counted at least ten times. This chain links TRBV4-3 with TRBJ2-7, with D uncertain. This CDR3 contains 14 residues. Germline V lookup: CDR1 LGHNA, CDR2 YSLEER. V was shortened by 0 bases and J by 0 bases, with 6 bases between the two germline ends. The DNA of the CDR3 is TGCGCCAGCAGCCAAGACCGGAGCTCCTACGAGCAGTACTTC. Translating it yields CASSQDRSSYEQYF.

In its sample, this clonotype was seen many times. This chain joins TRBV7-9 and TRBJ2-1; D may match TRBD1 or TRBD2 (5 bases each). V lost 5 bases to trimming and J lost 0 bases, with 17 bases between them. CDR1 is SEHNR and CDR2 is FQNEAQ in the germline V gene (reference sequence). The CDR3 runs to 17 residues. The CDR3 loop reads CASSRIPGPSSYNEQFF. The CDR3 DNA reads TGTGCCAGCAGCCGGATCCCGGGACCCAGCTCCTACAATGAGCAGTTCTTC.

This clonotype came up once. This may be a read error: a much more frequent sequence differs by one nucleotide. The chain uses TRBV7-9 and TRBJ2-7, with 9 bases that match TRBD1. Germline V gene lookup returns CDR1 SEHNR and CDR2 FQNEAQ (reference sequence). The CDR3 spans 14 residues. The CDR3 reads CAGSSTGGGYEQYF. CDR3 sequence (DNA): TGTGCCGGCAGCTCGACAGGGGGGGGGTACGAGCAGTACTTC.

About this clonotype itself: Being one base from a much bigger clone, this may be a read error. The chain joins TRBV6-2 or TRBV6-3 to TRBJ1-1; no firm D call. The CDR3 is 12 amino acids. CDR1 and CDR2 (germline): MNHEY, SVGEGT. The CDR3 nucleotides read TGTGCCAGCAACACATATTCAGTTGAAGCTCTCTTT. Protein product: CASNTYSVEALF.

This clonotype has a count of ten or more. As DNA, the CDR3 is TGTGCCAGCAGTCCCACCCCTGCGGGACGGTCCTCGGGTGCCCAGTACTTC. Its translation is CASSPTPAGRSSGAQYF. The chain joins TRBV28 to TRBJ2-5; TRBD2 is a possible D gene (6 bases). Germline lookup yields CDR1 MDHEN and CDR2 SYDVKM. The CDR3 runs 17 residues. V gave up 5 bases and J gave up 9 bases, with 28 bases separating them.

This clonotype has only a few counts. Sequence at one end of the junction differs from germline and may be a read error. CDR3 loop: CASSLGGLAMSDEQYF. CDR3 nucleotides: TGTGCCAGCAGTTTAGGGGGACTAGCTATGTCCGACGAGCAGTACTTC. The J gene is TRBJ2-7, the V gene TRBV7-2, with TRBD2 matching 9 bases. Germline V CDR1 and CDR2: SGHTA, FQGNSA. This CDR3 has 16 amino acids.

Notes on this clonotype: One end of the junction does not line up with germline, which may come from a read error. The rearrangement uses TRBV5-3 and TRBJ2-5, with TRBD2 matching 9 bases. TRBV5-3 counts as an open reading frame of uncertain function. The CDR3 covers 14 residues. The CDR3, as DNA: TGTGCCAGCAGCTTGTCTAGCGGGAATCAGACCCAGTACTTC. Encoded protein: CASSLSSGNQTQYF.